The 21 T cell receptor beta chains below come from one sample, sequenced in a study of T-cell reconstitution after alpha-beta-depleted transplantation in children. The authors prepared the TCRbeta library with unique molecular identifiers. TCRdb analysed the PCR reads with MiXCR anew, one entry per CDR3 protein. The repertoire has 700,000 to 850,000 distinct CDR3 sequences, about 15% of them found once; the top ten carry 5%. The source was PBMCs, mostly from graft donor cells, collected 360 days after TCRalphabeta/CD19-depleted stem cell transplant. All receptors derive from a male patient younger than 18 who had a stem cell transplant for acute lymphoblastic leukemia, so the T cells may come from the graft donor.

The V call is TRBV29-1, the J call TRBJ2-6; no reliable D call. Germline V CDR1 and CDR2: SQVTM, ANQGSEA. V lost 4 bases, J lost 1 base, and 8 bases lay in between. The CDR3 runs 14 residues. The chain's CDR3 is CSVVWVSGANVLTF. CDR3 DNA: TGCAGCGTTGTTTGGGTTTCTGGGGCCAACGTCCTGACTTTC.

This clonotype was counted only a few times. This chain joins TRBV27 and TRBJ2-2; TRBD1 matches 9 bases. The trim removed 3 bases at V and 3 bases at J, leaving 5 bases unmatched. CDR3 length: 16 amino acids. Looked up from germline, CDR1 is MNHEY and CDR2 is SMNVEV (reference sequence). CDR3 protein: CASSFRTGAYTGELFF. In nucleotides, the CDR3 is TGTGCCAGCAGTTTCCGGACAGGGGCGTACACCGGGGAGCTGTTTTTT.

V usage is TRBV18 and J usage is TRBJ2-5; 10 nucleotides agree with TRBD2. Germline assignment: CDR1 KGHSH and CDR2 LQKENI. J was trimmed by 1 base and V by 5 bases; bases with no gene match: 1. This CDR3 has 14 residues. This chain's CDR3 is CASSKREGQETQYF. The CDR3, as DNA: TGTGCCAGCTCAAAGCGGGAGGGCCAAGAGACCCAGTACTTC.

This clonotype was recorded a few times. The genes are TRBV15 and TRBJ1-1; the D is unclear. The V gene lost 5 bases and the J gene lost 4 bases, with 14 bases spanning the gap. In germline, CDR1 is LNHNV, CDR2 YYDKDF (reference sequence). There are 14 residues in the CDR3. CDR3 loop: CATSGASSSTEAFF. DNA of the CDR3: TGTGCCACCAGCGGAGCAAGCTCGAGCACTGAAGCTTTCTTT.

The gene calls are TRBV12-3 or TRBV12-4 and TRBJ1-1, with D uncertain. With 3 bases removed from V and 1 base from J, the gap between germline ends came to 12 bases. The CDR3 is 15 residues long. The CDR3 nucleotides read TGTGCCAGCAGTTTCCCCGTCTTTGGGAACACTGAAGCTTTCTTT. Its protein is CASSFPVFGNTEAFF.

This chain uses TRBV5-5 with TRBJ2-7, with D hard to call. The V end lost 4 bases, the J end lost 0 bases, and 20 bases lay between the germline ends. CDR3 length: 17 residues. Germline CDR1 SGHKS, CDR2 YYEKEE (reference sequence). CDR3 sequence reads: CASSIIPEFDFSYEQYF. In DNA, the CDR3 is TGTGCCAGCAGCATTATACCAGAGTTCGATTTCTCCTACGAGCAGTACTTC.

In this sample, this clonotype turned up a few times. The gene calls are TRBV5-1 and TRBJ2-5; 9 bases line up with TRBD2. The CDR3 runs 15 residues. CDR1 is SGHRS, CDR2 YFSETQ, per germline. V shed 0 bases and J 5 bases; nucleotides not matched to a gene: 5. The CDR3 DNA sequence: TGCGCCAGCAGCTTGGACTGGACTAGCGTTGAGACCCAGTACTTC. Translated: CASSLDWTSVETQYF.

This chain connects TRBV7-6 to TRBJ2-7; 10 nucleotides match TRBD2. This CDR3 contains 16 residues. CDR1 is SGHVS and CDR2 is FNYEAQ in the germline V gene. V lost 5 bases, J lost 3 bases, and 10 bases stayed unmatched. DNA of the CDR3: TGTGCCAGCAGCGGCCGACCTAGCGGGAGCCACTACGAGCAGTACTTC. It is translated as CASSGRPSGSHYEQYF.

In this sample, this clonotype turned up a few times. CDR3 nucleotides: TGTGCCAGCAGCCCAGGGTTCTCTAGCACAGATACGCAGTATTTT. It is translated as CASSPGFSSTDTQYF. This sequence joins TRBV11-2 and TRBJ2-3, with D tentatively TRBD1 (5 bases). The CDR3 is 15 residues long. CDR1 and CDR2 (germline): SGHAT, FQNNGV. Trimming pared 5 bases from V and 0 bases from J, leaving 12 bases between.

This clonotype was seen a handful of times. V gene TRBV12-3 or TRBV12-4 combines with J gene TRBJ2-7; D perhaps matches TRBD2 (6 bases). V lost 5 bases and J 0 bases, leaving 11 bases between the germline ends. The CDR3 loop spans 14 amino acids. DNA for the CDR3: TGTGCCAGCAGTGCGGGAACACACTCCTACGAGCAGTACTTC. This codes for CASSAGTHSYEQYF.

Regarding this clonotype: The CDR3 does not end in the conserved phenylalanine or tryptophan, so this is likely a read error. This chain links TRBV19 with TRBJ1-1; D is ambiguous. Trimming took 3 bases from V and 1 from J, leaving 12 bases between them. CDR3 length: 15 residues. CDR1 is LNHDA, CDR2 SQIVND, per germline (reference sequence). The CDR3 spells CASSISPGGNTEAFL. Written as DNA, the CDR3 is TGTGCCAGTAGTATCTCCCCAGGAGGGAACACTGAAGCTTTCCTT.

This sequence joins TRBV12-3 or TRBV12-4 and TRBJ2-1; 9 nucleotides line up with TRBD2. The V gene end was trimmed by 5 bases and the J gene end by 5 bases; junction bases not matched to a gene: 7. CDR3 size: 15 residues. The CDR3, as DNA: TGTGCCAGCAGTCTTAGCGGGAGTAGGGACAATGAGCAGTTCTTC. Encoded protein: CASSLSGSRDNEQFF.

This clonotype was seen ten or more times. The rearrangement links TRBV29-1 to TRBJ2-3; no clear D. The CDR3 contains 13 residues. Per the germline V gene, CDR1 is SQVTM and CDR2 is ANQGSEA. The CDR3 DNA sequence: TGCGCCATTGGTGGATTTGGCACAGATACGCAGTATTTT. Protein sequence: CAIGGFGTDTQYF.

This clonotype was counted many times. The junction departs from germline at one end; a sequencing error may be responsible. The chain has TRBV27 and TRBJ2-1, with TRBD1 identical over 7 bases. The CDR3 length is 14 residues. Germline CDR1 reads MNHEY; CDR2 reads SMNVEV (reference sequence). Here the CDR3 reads CTSSFIYRGDEQFF. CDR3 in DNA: TGCACCAGCAGTTTTATTTACAGGGGCGATGAGCAGTTCTTC.

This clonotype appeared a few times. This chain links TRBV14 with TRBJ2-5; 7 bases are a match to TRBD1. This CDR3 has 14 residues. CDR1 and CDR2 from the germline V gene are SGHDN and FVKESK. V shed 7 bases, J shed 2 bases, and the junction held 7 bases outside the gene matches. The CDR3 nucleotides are TGTGCCAGCATATTCCGGGACAGACAAGAGACCCAGTACTTC. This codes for CASIFRDRQETQYF.

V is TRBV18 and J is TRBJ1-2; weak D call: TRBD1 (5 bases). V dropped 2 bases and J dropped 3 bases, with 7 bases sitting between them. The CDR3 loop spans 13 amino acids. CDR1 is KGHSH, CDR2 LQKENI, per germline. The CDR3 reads CASSPSGDYGYTF. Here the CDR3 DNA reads TGTGCCAGCTCACCATCGGGGGACTATGGCTACACCTTC.

The CDR3: CASSLEGGLHYEQYF. The DNA of the CDR3 is TGTGCCAGCAGCTTGGAGGGGGGGCTCCACTACGAGCAGTACTTC. The chain links TRBV5-8 to TRBJ2-7, with a possible D match to TRBD2 (7 bases). CDR3 size: 15 residues. CDR1 is SGHTS and CDR2 is YDEGEE in the germline V gene. V was shortened by 0 bases and J by 3 bases, with 13 bases between the two germline ends.

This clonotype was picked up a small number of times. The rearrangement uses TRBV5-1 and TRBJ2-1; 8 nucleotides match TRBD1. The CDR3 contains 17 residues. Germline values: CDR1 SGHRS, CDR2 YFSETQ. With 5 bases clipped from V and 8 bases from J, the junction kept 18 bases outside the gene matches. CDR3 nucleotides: TGCGCCAGCAGAGCCCAGGGGGAAATAGCAGGGGGCTATGAGCAGTTCTTC. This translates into CASRAQGEIAGGYEQFF.

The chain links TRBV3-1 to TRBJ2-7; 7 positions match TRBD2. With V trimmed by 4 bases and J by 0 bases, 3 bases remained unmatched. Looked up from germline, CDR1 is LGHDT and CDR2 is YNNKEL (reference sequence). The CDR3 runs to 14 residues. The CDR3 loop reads CASSRRDYSYEQYF. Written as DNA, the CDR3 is TGTGCCAGCAGCCGCCGGGACTACTCCTACGAGCAGTACTTC.

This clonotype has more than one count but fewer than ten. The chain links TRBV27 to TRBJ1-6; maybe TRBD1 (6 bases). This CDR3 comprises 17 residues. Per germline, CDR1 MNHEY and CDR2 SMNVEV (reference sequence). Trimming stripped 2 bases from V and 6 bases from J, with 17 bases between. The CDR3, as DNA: TGTGCCAGCAGTTTAGGCGTTCCAGGACAGATTAATTCACCCCTCCACTTT. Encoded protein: CASSLGVPGQINSPLHF.

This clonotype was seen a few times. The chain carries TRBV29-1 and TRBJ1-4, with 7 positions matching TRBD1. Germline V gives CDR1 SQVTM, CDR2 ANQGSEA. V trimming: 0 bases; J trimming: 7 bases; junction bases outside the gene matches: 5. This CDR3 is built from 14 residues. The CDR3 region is CSVEDWTGGEKLFF. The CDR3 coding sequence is TGCAGCGTTGAAGATTGGACAGGCGGTGAAAAACTGTTTTTT.